This T cell receptor (beta chain) was observed in a study of T cells in Graves' hyperthyroidism and ophthalmopathy. Across the whole study: At the time of initial diagnosis and before any treatment, peripheral blood was collected.

Ophthalmopathy cases scored 3 or more on the Clinical Activity Score and 4 or more on NOSPECS grade, with duration below 3 months. More than 9.5 ml fresh peripheral blood yielded the PBMCs. The CDR3 length is 13 residues. After removal of 10 bases from V and 6 bases from J, the junction contained 11 bases not matched to a gene. Germline CDR1 and CDR2: MDHEN and SYDVKM. Regions amplified from RNA transcripts were the TCR beta CDR3 regions. Researchers ran a first-round RT-PCR on the TCR CDR3 using the HTBI primer set. TCRdb redid the calling of the multiplex PCR reads with MiXCR, one entry per CDR3 protein. The data hold fewer than 350,000 distinct CDR3 sequences, with 18% observed a single time. This clonotype was recorded at least ten times.

The J gene is TRBJ2-7, the V gene TRBV28; 8 positions agree with TRBD2. The source is a woman in her thirties or forties with Graves' ophthalmopathy. Sequenced material: blood. The CDR3 sequence is CATWRAGDSEQYF. The CDR3 DNA reads TGTGCCACCTGGAGAGCGGGAGACTCCGAGCAGTACTTC.